These 11 T cell receptor beta chains were all obtained from the same sample, sequenced in a study of T cells expressing NK-cell markers (TCRdb year 2020). The library was built by means of 5' RACE. For sequencing, an Illumina HiSeq 2000 was employed. After the reads were reprocessed by TCRdb, one entry was made per CDR3 protein sequence, with no DNA. This sample's table carries 300,000 to 450,000 distinct CDR3 sequences. The top ten constitute around 5.2% of the sample. What was sequenced was blood T cells: a sorted CD56 or NKG2C T cell subset, CD4+ or CD8+ T cells, or bulk PBMC T cells (not recorded which). These TCRs come from a man aged 18-70 years in good health.

The chain recombines TRBV23-1 with TRBJ2-7; the D gene TCRdb calls, TRBD2, cannot be checked with no DNA. TRBV23-1 is an open reading frame, and its role is uncertain. This CDR3 spans 15 amino acids. The CDR3 loop is CASSQPRGTTYEQYF.

The J gene is TRBJ2-7, the V gene TRBV18; TCRdb proposes TRBD2, but this gene call is untestable without DNA. The CDR3 sequence is 13 residues long. The germline CDR1 and CDR2 sequences are KGHSH and LQKENI. The chain's CDR3 is CASSAPSVSEQYF.

The chain joins TRBV12-3 or TRBV12-4 to TRBJ1-6. This CDR3 is 13 amino acids long. The CDR3 region is CASSLMRNSPLHF.

The rearrangement links TRBV20-1 to TRBJ2-3; TCRdb proposes TRBD2, but this gene call is untestable without DNA. From germline, CDR1 is DFQATT and CDR2 SNEGSKA (reference sequence). The CDR3 totals 11 residues. CDR3: CSARALVLSYF.

This sequence joins TRBV12-3 or TRBV12-4 and TRBJ1-2. The CDR3 has 15 amino acids. The CDR3 reads CASSLGAGGGGGYTF.

The rearrangement joins TRBV6-2 or TRBV6-3 to TRBJ2-5. The CDR3 has 16 amino acids. Germline V gene data show CDR1 as MNHEY and CDR2 as SVGEGT. CDR3 sequence reads: CASSYNPLGYQETQYF.

The chain combines TRBV10-3 with TRBJ2-1; there is no DNA to check the TCRdb D call of TRBD2. CDR3 length: 12 amino acids. Germline CDR1 ENHRY, CDR2 SYGVKD. CDR3 loop: CAMRGGYNEQFF.

The gene calls are TRBV20-1 and TRBJ2-7; TCRdb selects TRBD1, and the lack of DNA leaves this call unchecked. Germline V lookup: CDR1 DFQATT, CDR2 SNEGSKA (reference sequence). The CDR3 contains 14 residues. CDR3 sequence reads: CSARDNTGKYEQYF.

The chain employs TRBV5-5 and TRBJ2-3; TCRdb returns TRBD2, unconfirmable since there is no DNA. The CDR3 runs to 16 residues. The germline V gene encodes CDR1 SGHKS and CDR2 YYEKEE (reference sequence). The CDR3 region is CASSLGGGPYTDTQYF.

The chain combines TRBV6-2 or TRBV6-3 with TRBJ2-3; the D call from TCRdb, TRBD2, cannot be confirmed without DNA. The germline gives CDR1 MNHEY, CDR2 SVGEGT. The CDR3 runs to 14 residues. Here the CDR3 reads CASSRPGTSATQYF.

The V gene is TRBV7-8, the J gene TRBJ1-1. Germline values: CDR1 SGHVS, CDR2 FQNEAQ. The CDR3 extends over 16 amino acids. The CDR3 loop reads CASSPQRVYGNTEAFF. Combining the CDR3 with reference TRBV7-8 and TRBJ1-1 gives the whole variable domain GAGVSQSPRYKVAKRGQDVALRCDPISGHVSLFWYQQALGQGPEFLTYFQNEAQLDKSGLPSDRFFAERPEGSVSTLKIQRTQQEDSAVYLCASSPQRVYGNTEAFFGQGTRLTVV.